This T cell receptor beta chain was retrieved from a study of blood T cell repertoires in COVID-19. Overall study: Sample material is recorded as cDNA or gDNA derived from T cells, B-cell-depleted T cells, or PBMCs.

TCRdb's table, derived via immunoSEQ multiplex PCR, lists solely in-frame clones and lacks some. The data contain a few hundred thousand clones, about nine tenths of them singletons. CDR3 length: 15 residues. Trimming removed 3 bases from V and 3 bases from J; junction bases left unmatched: 7. Germline CDR1 LNHDA, CDR2 SQIVND (reference sequence). The gene calls are TRBV19 and TRBJ1-2; TRBD1 agrees at 7 bases. Material for sequencing was peripheral blood. The sequence came from a middle-aged man with active or convalescent COVID-19. CDR3 nucleotides: TGTGCCAGTAGTATCCCGCAGGGGGATTACTATGGCTACACCTTC. Translation gives CASSIPQGDYYGYTF.